The 20 T cell receptor beta chains below were found in one sample sequenced in a study of metastatic and nonmetastatic thyroid tumors. Not a single patient had been given any form of treatment at any point before undergoing thyroid surgery. From the PCR reads, TCRdb re-called clones with MiXCR. The table records roughly 90,000 clones, about 16% of them present only once. Input material: blood. The receptors derive from a female donor with papillary thyroid cancer or a benign thyroid nodule (not recorded which). Some clones in this sample may be carry-over from other donors' samples.

In the case of this clone: A much larger clone sits a single nucleotide away, making a read error possible. The rearrangement joins TRBV4-1 to TRBJ2-1; D unclear. Per germline, CDR1 MGHRA and CDR2 YSYEKL. The CDR3 covers 15 residues. CDR3 sequence reads: CASSQVSKRSAEHFF. For the CDR3, the DNA is TGCGCCAGCAGCCAAGTTAGTAAGCGATCGGCTGAGCATTTCTTC.

This clone was observed many times. This chain uses TRBV7-9 with TRBJ2-7; D unclear. Trimming stripped 3 bases from V and 0 bases from J, with 9 bases between. CDR1 and CDR2 (germline): SEHNR, FQNEAQ (reference sequence). CDR3 length: 14 residues. In nucleotides, the CDR3 is TGTGCCAGCAGCTTTGCGCTCCCCTCCTACGAGCAGTACTTC. Translated: CASSFALPSYEQYF.

A note on this clone: A much larger clone sits a single nucleotide away, making a read error possible. The gene calls are TRBV20-1 and TRBJ2-7, with D perhaps matching TRBD1 or TRBD2 (6 bases each). The CDR3 length is 15 residues. Germline CDR1 reads DFQATT; CDR2 reads SNEGSKA (reference sequence). The ends were cut back, 3 bases at V and 2 bases at J, with 17 bases in the middle. This chain's CDR3 is CSASTLSGAAYEQYF. The CDR3, as DNA: TGCAGTGCTAGTACTCTATCGGGGGCCGCCTACGAGCAGTACTTC.

This clone appeared many times. This chain uses TRBV2 with TRBJ2-1; 12 bases are a match to TRBD2. The V gene's germline CDR1 is SNHLY and CDR2 FYNNEI. V lost 5 bases, J lost 12 bases, and 11 bases stayed unmatched. The CDR3 length is 15 residues. The CDR3 DNA reads TGTGCCAGCAGTCCCTTGACTAGCGGGAGCTCCCTGCAGTTCTTC. Amino acids: CASSPLTSGSSLQFF.

This clone was counted ten times or more. This chain connects TRBV6-2 or TRBV6-3 to TRBJ2-2, with D tentatively TRBD1 (5 bases). In germline, CDR1 is MNHEY, CDR2 SVGEGT. The ends were cut back, 0 bases at V and 4 bases at J, with 12 bases in the middle. CDR3 length: 16 residues. The CDR3 DNA is TGTGCCAGCAGTTACTCGGCCCCAGACAGCACCGGGGAGCTGTTTTTT. This sequence encodes CASSYSAPDSTGELFF.

This clone was seen only a few times. One base away lies a much larger clone, so this may be a sequencing read error. The chain couples TRBV28 to TRBJ2-5, with TRBD1 matching 7 bases. Germline V CDR1 and CDR2: MDHEN, SYDVKM. The V gene end was trimmed by 5 bases and the J gene end by 5 bases; junction bases not matched to a gene: 8. The CDR3 contains 14 residues. Written as DNA, the CDR3 is TGTGCCAGCAGTAAGGGGGCCTCAAGGGAGACCCAGTACTTC. Its translation is CASSKGASRETQYF.

The chain uses TRBV30 and TRBJ2-1; no reliable D call. The germline V gene encodes CDR1 GTSNPN and CDR2 SVGIG (reference sequence). Trimming stripped 4 bases from V and 8 bases from J, with 21 bases between. The CDR3 sequence is 15 residues long. The DNA for the CDR3 is TGTGCCTGGATCCCGTCCCCGGACGCCAACCATGAGCAGTTCTTC. It codes for CAWIPSPDANHEQFF.

This clone came up many times. The V gene is TRBV6-4, the J gene TRBJ2-2, with 7 bases that match TRBD2. V trimming: 5 bases; J trimming: 3 bases; junction bases outside the gene matches: 6. This CDR3 comprises 15 residues. The V gene's germline CDR1 is MRHNA and CDR2 SNTAGT. In DNA, the CDR3 is TGTGCCAGCAGTCTATTCGCGGGAGACACCGGGGAGCTGTTTTTT. Translated, it gives CASSLFAGDTGELFF.

To note about this clone: Since a much larger clone is just one base distant, this may be a read error. This chain uses TRBV2 with TRBJ2-2; the D is unclear. Germline V lookup: CDR1 SNHLY, CDR2 FYNNEI. The CDR3 contains 15 residues. The CDR3: CASSVKGSNTWELFF. The CDR3 nucleotides are TGTGCCAGCAGTGTAAAAGGGTCGAACACCTGGGAGCTGTTTTTT.

This clone has only one observation. This may stem from a read error, because a much larger clone lies one nucleotide away. The chain is built from TRBV20-1 and TRBJ2-2; 8 nucleotides match TRBD2. V lost 6 bases to trimming and J lost 4 bases; unmatched junction nucleotides: 10. Per germline, CDR1 DFQATT and CDR2 SNEGSKA (reference sequence). The CDR3 is 15 amino acids. For the CDR3, the DNA is TGCAGTGCCCCGGAGCGGGGGTGCCCCACCGGGGAGCTGTTTTTT. Translating gives CSAPERGCPTGELFF.

This clone came up many times. The same CDR3 is also encoded by other DNA sequences in this sample. The V call is TRBV9, the J call TRBJ2-3, with 7 bases fitting TRBD1. CDR1 is SGDLS and CDR2 is YYNGEE in the germline V gene. J was trimmed by 6 bases and V by 0 bases; bases with no gene match: 10. The CDR3 covers 16 residues. The CDR3 DNA is TGTGCCAGCAGCGTAGCAACAGGGGCCGGCGAGGATACGCAGTATTTT. Protein sequence: CASSVATGAGEDTQYF.

This clone occurred many times. A read error may produce the germline difference seen at one junction end. V gene TRBV7-7 combines with J gene TRBJ2-7; weak D call: TRBD2 (6 bases). The germline gives CDR1 SSHAT, CDR2 FNYEAQ (reference sequence). There are 15 residues in the CDR3. This CDR3 reads CASSPSVMDYYEQYF. The DNA of the CDR3 is TGTGCTAGCAGCCCTTCCGTTATGGACTACTACGAGCAGTACTTC. Full variable domain (rest looked up from reference TRBV7-7 and TRBJ2-7): GAGVSQSPRYKVTKRGQDVTLRCDPISSHATLYWYQQALGQGPEFLTYFNYEAQPDKSGLPSDRFSAERPEGSISTLTIQRTEQRDSAMYRCASSPSVMDYYEQYFGPGTRLTVT.

The sample holds a few counts of this clone. One base away lies a much larger clone, so this may be a sequencing read error. The CDR3, as DNA: TGTGCCATCAGTTACCGGCATGGCACAGATACGCAGTATTTT. Translated, it gives CAISYRHGTDTQYF. The chain recombines TRBV6-5 with TRBJ2-3; D unresolved. Germline values: CDR1 MNHEY, CDR2 SVGAGI. The CDR3 has 14 amino acids.

Ten or more counts support this clone. J is TRBJ2-7 and V is TRBV6-1; D is unclear. The CDR3 runs to 12 residues. V was pared by 6 bases and J by 3 bases, with 9 bases between. Germline CDR1 is MNHNS and CDR2 is SASEGT. CDR3 region: CASSPWGYEQYF. The CDR3 DNA sequence: TGTGCCAGCAGCCCCTGGGGCTACGAGCAGTACTTC.

The table lists this clone with many counts. The chain combines TRBV19 with TRBJ1-1; TRBD1 is a possible D gene (6 bases). CDR1 and CDR2 (germline): LNHDA, SQIVND (reference sequence). Trimming shortened V by 3 bases and J by 7 bases, and 15 bases separated the two germline ends. The CDR3 is made up of 14 amino acids. The chain's CDR3 is CASSIAGRGREAFF. CDR3 bases: TGTGCCAGTAGTATTGCCGGCAGGGGACGTGAAGCTTTCTTT.

As to this clone: A read error is possible here, since a much larger clone lies one base away. The chain links TRBV30 to TRBJ1-5, with D perhaps TRBD1 (5 bases). The CDR3 loop spans 15 amino acids. Germline V gene data show CDR1 as GTSNPN and CDR2 as SVGIG (reference sequence). The CDR3 nucleotides are TGTGCCTGGAGTGTACGCTCCCCATGGAGACAGCTCCAGCATTTT. This gives the protein CAWSVRSPWRQLQHF. Drawing the rest from reference TRBV30 and TRBJ1-5, the complete variable domain is SQTIHQWPATLVQPVGSPLSLECTVEGTSNPNLYWYRQAAGRGLQLLFYSVGIGQISSEVPQNLSASRPQDRQFILSSKKLLLSDSGFYLCAWSVRSPWRQLQHFGDGTRLSIL.

Turning to this clone: One junction end disagrees with the germline gene, perhaps due to a read error. The CDR3 loop is CASNGGLQGDHPQHF. In DNA, the CDR3 is TGTGCCAGCAATGGAGGGCTTCAGGGTGATCATCCCCAGCATTTT. The chain couples TRBV28 to TRBJ1-5, with D perhaps TRBD1 (5 bases). Germline V gene sequence: CDR1 MDHEN, CDR2 SYDVKM. This CDR3 has 15 residues.

J is TRBJ1-2 and V is TRBV28; possible D gene TRBD1, 5 bases. This CDR3 region has 13 residues. Germline loops: CDR1 MDHEN, CDR2 SYDVKM. Trimming removed 6 bases from V and 4 bases from J, with 12 bases in between. The CDR3 DNA reads TGTGCCAGCAGGCAAGACAGAGGCTATGGCTACACCTTC. This translates into CASRQDRGYGYTF.

This clone was seen only a few times. This sequence joins TRBV4-2 and TRBJ2-3; D might be TRBD1 or TRBD2, each matching 5 bases. CDR3 size: 15 residues. Germline CDR1 and CDR2: LGHNA and YNFKEQ. V was trimmed by 4 bases and J by 6 bases, leaving 17 bases between them. The CDR3 here is CASSPTTAAWDTQYF. The CDR3 DNA sequence: TGTGCCAGCAGCCCCACGACAGCGGCTTGGGATACGCAGTATTTT.

This clone was observed at least ten times. This chain joins TRBV6-2 or TRBV6-3 and TRBJ1-1, with 7 bases aligning to TRBD1. The V gene end was trimmed by 4 bases and the J gene end by 1 base; junction bases not matched to a gene: 3. Germline values: CDR1 MNHEY, CDR2 SVGEGT. The CDR3 has 14 residues. The CDR3 nucleotides read TGTGCCAGCAGTTCCCGGGACAGGAACACTGAAGCTTTCTTT. It translates to CASSSRDRNTEAFF.